These T cell receptor beta chains were read from a single sample in a study of a mutant IDH1 vaccine in newly diagnosed glioma. The table came from immunoSEQ multiplex PCR; TCRdb's copy has only in-frame clones and leaves some out. The table records tens of thousands of clones, 80% of them present only once. Their cognate antigens are unknown. The specimen was PBMCs, collected from a glioma patient whose treatment included an IDH1 peptide vaccine. All receptors derive from a man aged 35 to 55 with glioma. The CDR3 runs from the conserved cysteine through the conserved F or W. D genes are given only for firm matches. The size field is filled for only some rows; it gives once, few, many or a size class.

j_gene	v_gene	len	abundance	d_gene	CDR3aa	CDR3nt
TRBJ1-5	TRBV7-9	17	NA	NA	CASSLAVGDYSNQPQHF	TGTGCCAGCAGCTTAGCAGTAGGGGACTATAGCAATCAGCCCCAGCATTTT
TRBJ1-6	TRBV2	15	NA	NA	CASSPNRNHNSPLHF	TGTGCCAGCAGCCCCAACAGGAATCATAATTCACCCCTCCACTTT
TRBJ1-1	TRBV6-5	15	few	NA	CASSYSFLKETEAFF	TGTGCCAGCAGTTACTCATTTTTGAAGGAAACTGAAGCTTTCTTT
TRBJ1-5	TRBV4-1	15	once	NA	CASSQDGSGNQPQHF	TGCGCCAGCAGCCAAGATGGGTCGGGCAATCAGCCCCAGCATTTT
TRBJ1-2	TRBV4-1	15	once	NA	CASSQLQDVGYGYTF	TGCGCCAGCAGCCAACTACAGGACGTTGGCTATGGCTACACCTTC
TRBJ2-7	TRBV10-2	14	NA	TRBD2	CASSRTSGAQEQYF	TGCGCCAGCAGTCGGACTAGCGGGGCGCAAGAGCAGTACTTC
TRBJ1-1	TRBV6-1	14	once	NA	CASSGGHMNTEAFF	TGTGCCAGCAGTGGTGGACACATGAACACTGAAGCTTTCTTT
TRBJ2-7	TRBV12-5	15	NA	TRBD1	CASGLGQGFKNEQYF	TGTGCTAGTGGTTTGGGACAGGGATTTAAGAACGAGCAGTACTTC
TRBJ1-1	TRBV7-9	14	NA	NA	CASTRLVGGSEAFF	TGTGCCAGCACCAGGTTAGTGGGAGGCTCTGAAGCTTTCTTT
TRBJ1-2	TRBV5-5	16	NA	NA	CASSLGAPLGSYGYTF	TGTGCCAGCAGCTTGGGGGCACCGCTAGGGAGCTATGGCTACACCTTC
TRBJ2-7	TRBV10-3	13	once	TRBD1	CSTSGTGDNEQYF	TGTTCGACCTCCGGGACAGGGGACAACGAGCAGTACTTC
TRBJ1-1	TRBV5-5	12	NA	NA	CASSLAGFEAFF	TGTGCCAGCAGCTTGGCGGGGTTTGAAGCTTTCTTT
TRBJ2-5	TRBV7-8	15	NA	TRBD2	CASSFASGTSGVQYF	TGTGCCAGCAGCTTCGCCTCCGGGACTAGCGGGGTTCAGTACTTC
TRBJ2-7	TRBV11-2	14	NA	TRBD1	CASSSRQGNNEQYF	TGTGCCAGCAGCTCCCGACAGGGGAACAACGAGCAGTACTTC
TRBJ1-5	TRBV6-1	14	NA	NA	CASSDPGLGQPQHF	TGTGCCAGCAGTGATCCGGGGCTGGGTCAGCCCCAGCATTTT
TRBJ2-3	TRBV6-6	15	NA	TRBD1	CASSPGTGYTDTQYF	TGTGCCAGCAGCCCCGGGACAGGATACACAGATACGCAGTATTTT
TRBJ2-3	TRBV7-6	15	NA	TRBD2	CASSLAAGDTDTQYF	TGTGCCAGCAGCTTAGCAGCGGGGGACACAGATACGCAGTATTTT
TRBJ2-7	TRBV6-6	15	NA	NA	CASSPGDLRDYEQYF	TGTGCCAGCAGCCCGGGGGACCTGAGGGACTACGAGCAGTACTTC
TRBJ1-2	TRBV5-3	12	NA	NA	CARSLPPYGYTF	TGTGCCAGAAGCTTGCCGCCCTATGGCTACACCTTC